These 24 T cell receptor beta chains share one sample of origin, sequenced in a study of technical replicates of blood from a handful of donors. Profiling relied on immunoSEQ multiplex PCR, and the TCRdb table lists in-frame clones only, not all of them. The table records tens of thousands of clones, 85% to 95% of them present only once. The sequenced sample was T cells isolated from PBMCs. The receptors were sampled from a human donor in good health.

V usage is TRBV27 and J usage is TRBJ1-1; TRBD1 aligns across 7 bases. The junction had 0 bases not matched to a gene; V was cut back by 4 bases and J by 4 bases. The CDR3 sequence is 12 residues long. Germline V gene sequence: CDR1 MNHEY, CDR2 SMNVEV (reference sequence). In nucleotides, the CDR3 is TGTGCCAGCAGTTCAGGGGGCACTGAAGCTTTCTTT. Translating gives CASSSGGTEAFF.

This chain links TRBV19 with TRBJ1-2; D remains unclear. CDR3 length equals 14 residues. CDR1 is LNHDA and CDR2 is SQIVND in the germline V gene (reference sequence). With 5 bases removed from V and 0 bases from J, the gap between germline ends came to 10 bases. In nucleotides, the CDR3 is TGTGCCAGTAGTCTCCGGGGAACTAACTATGGCTACACCTTC. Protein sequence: CASSLRGTNYGYTF.

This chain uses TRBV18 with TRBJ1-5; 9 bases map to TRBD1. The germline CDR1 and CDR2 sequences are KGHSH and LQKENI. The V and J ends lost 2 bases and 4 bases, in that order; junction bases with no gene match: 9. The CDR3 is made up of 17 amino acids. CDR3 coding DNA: TGTGCCAGCTCACCAGGGGACAGGGTACTTTGGAATCAGCCCCAGCATTTT. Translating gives CASSPGDRVLWNQPQHF.

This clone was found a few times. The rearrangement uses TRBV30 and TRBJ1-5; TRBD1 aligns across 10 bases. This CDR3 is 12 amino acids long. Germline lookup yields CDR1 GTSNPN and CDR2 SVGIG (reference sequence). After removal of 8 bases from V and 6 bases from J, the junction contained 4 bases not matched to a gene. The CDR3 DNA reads TGTGCCGGAGGACAGGGGGGTCAGCCCCAGCATTTT. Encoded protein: CAGGQGGQPQHF.

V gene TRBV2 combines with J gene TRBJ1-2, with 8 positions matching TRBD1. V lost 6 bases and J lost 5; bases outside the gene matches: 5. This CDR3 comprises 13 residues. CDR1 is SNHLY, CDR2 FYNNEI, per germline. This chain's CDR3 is CASRTGEAYGYTF. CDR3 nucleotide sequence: TGTGCCAGCAGGACAGGGGAGGCGTATGGCTACACCTTC.

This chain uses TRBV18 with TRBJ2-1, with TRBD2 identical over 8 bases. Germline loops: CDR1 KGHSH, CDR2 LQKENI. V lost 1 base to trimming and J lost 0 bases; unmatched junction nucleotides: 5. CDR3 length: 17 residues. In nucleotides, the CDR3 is TGTGCCAGCTCACCACGGTACGGGGGGGGCTCCTACAATGAGCAGTTCTTC. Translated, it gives CASSPRYGGGSYNEQFF.

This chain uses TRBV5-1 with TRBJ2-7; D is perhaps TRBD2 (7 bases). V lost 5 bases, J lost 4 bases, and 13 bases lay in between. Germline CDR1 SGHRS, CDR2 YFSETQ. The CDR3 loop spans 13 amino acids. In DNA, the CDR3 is TGCGCCAGCAGGGGGGGGGCGGAATACGAGCAGTACTTC. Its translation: CASRGGAEYEQYF.

CDR3 sequence reads: CASSTADRPQYF. In DNA, the CDR3 is TGTGCCAGTAGTACCGCGGACAGGCCGCAGTACTTC. This chain connects TRBV19 to TRBJ2-7; 7 nucleotides line up with TRBD1. Germline lookup yields CDR1 LNHDA and CDR2 SQIVND (reference sequence). The junction had 6 bases not matched to a gene; V was cut back by 4 bases and J by 9 bases. This CDR3 is built from 12 residues.

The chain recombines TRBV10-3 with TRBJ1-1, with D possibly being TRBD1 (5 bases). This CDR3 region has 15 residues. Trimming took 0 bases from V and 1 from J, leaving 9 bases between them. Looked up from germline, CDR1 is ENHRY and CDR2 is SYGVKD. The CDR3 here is CAISESGQGNTEAFF. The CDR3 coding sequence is TGTGCCATCAGTGAGTCCGGCCAGGGGAACACTGAAGCTTTCTTT.

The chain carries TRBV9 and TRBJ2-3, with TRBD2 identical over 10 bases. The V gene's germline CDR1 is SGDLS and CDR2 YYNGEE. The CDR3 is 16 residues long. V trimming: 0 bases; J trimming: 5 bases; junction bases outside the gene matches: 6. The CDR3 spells CASSVGAGGHKDTQYF. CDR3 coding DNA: TGTGCCAGCAGCGTAGGAGCGGGAGGGCATAAAGATACGCAGTATTTT. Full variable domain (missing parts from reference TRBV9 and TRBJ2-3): DSGVTQTPKHLITATGQRVTLRCSPRSGDLSVYWYQQSLDQGLQFLIQYYNGEERAKGNILERFSAQQFPDLHSELNLSSLELGDSALYFCASSVGAGGHKDTQYFGPGTRLTVL.

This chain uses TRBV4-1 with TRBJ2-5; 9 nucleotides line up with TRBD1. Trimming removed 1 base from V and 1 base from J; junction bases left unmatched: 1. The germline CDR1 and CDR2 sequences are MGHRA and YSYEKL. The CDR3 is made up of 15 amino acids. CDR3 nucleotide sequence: TGCGCCAGCAGCCAAGGGACAGGGGCCCAAGAGACCCAGTACTTC. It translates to CASSQGTGAQETQYF.

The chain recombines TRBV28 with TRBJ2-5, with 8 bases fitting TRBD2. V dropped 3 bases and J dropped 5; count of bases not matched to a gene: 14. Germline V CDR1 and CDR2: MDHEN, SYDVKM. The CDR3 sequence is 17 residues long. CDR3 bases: TGTGCCAGCAGTTTCCGCCCGGGACTAGGGATTGTGGAGACCCAGTACTTC. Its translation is CASSFRPGLGIVETQYF.

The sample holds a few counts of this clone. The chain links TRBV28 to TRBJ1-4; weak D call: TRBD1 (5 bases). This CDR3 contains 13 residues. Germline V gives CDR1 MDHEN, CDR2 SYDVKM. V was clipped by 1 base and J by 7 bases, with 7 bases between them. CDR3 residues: CASSLFRGEKLFF. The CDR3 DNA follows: TGTGCCAGCAGTTTATTTAGGGGTGAAAAACTGTTTTTT.

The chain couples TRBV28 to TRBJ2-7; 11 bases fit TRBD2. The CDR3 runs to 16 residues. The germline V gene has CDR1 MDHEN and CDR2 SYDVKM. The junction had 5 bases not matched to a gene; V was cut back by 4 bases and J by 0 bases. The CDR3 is CASSSPGLAGSYEQYF. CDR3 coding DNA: TGTGCCAGCAGTTCCCCCGGACTAGCGGGCTCCTACGAGCAGTACTTC.

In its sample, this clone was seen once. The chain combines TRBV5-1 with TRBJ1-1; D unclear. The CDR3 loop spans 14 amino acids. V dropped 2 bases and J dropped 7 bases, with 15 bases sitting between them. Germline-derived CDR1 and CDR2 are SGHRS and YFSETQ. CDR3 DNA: TGCGCCAGCAGCTTCCGTGGTTTGGGGAGTGAAGCTTTCTTT. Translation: CASSFRGLGSEAFF.

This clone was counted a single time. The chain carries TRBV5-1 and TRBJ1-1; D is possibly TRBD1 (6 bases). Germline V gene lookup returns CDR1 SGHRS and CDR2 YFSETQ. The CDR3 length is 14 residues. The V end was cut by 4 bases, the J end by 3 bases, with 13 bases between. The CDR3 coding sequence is TGCGCCAGCAGCCGTAGGACAGAGTACACTGAAGCTTTCTTT. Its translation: CASSRRTEYTEAFF. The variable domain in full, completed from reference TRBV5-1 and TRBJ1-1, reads KAGVTQTPRYLIKTRGQQVTLSCSPISGHRSVSWYQQTPGQGLQFLFEYFSETQRNKGNFPGRFSGRQFSNSRSEMNVSTLELGDSALYLCASSRRTEYTEAFFGQGTRLTVV.

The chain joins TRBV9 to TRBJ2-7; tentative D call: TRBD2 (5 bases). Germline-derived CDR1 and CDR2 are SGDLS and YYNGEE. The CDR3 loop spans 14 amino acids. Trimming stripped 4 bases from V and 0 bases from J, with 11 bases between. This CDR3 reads CASSLDLGSYEQYF. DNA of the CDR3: TGTGCCAGCAGCCTGGACTTGGGCTCCTACGAGCAGTACTTC.

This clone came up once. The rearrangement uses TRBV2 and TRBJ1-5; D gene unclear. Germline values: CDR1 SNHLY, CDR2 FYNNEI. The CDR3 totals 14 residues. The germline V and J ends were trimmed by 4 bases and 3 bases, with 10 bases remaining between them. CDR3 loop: CASSVGGPNQPQHF. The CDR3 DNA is TGTGCCAGCAGTGTAGGTGGGCCCAATCAGCCCCAGCATTTT. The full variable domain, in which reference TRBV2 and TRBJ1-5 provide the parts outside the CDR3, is EPEVTQTPSHQVTQMGQEVILRCVPISNHLYFYWYRQILGQKVEFLVSFYNNEISEKSEIFDDQFSVERPDGSNFTLKIRSTKLEDSAMYFCASSVGGPNQPQHFGDGTRLSIL.

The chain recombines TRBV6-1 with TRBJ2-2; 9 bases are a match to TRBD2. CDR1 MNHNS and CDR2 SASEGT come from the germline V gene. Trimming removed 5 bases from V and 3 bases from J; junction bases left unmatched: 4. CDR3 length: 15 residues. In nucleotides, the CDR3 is TGTGCCAGCAGTCCGGGACTAGCAGACACCGGGGAGCTGTTTTTT. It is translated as CASSPGLADTGELFF.

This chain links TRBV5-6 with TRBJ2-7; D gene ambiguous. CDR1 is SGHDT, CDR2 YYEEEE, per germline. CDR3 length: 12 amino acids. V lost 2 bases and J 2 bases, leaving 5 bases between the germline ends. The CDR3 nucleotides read TGTGCCAGCAGCTTCAGCGCCTACGAGCAGTACTTC. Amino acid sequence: CASSFSAYEQYF.

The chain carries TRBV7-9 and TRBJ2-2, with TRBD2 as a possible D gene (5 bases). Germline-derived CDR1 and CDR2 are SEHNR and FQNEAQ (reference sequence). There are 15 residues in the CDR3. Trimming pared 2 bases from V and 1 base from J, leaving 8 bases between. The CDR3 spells CASSLFSENTGELFF. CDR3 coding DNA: TGTGCCAGCAGCTTATTTAGCGAGAACACCGGGGAGCTGTTTTTT. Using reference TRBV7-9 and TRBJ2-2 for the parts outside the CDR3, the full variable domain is DTGVSQNPRHKITKRGQNVTFRCDPISEHNRLYWYRQTLGQGPEFLTYFQNEAQLEKSRLLSDRFSAERPKGSFSTLEIQRTEQGDSAMYLCASSLFSENTGELFFGEGSRLTVL.

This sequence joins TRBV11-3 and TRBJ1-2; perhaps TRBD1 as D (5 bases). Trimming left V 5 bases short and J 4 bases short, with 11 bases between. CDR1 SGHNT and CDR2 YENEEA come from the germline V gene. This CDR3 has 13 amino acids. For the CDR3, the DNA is TGTGCCAGCAGCCCTACAGGCTCCTATGGCTACACCTTC. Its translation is CASSPTGSYGYTF. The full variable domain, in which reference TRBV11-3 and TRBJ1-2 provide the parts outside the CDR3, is EAGVVQSPRYKIIEKKQPVAFWCNPISGHNTLYWYLQNLGQGPELLIRYENEEAVDDSQLPKDRFSAERLKGVDSTLKIQPAELGDSAVYLCASSPTGSYGYTFGSGTRLTVV.

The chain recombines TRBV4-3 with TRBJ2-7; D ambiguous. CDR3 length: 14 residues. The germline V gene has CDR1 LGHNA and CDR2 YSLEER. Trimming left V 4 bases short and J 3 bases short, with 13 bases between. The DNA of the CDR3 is TGCGCCAGCAGCCCTTCGGCAGGCCACTACGAGCAGTACTTC. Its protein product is CASSPSAGHYEQYF.

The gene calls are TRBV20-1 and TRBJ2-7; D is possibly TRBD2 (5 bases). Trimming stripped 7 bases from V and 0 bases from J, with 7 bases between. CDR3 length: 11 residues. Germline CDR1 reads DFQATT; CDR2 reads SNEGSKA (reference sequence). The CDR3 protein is CSGRDSYEQYF. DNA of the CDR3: TGCAGTGGCCGGGACTCCTACGAGCAGTACTTC.